This T cell receptor beta chain was retrieved from a study of technical replicates of blood from four donors (dated by TCRdb to about 2017). Points on this clone: The target of this receptor is not known. Base qualities are not provided; no much larger clone lies one nucleotide away.

Receptor amplification or capture employed the immunoSEQ multiplex PCR assay. Imported from immuneACCESS, the table was reduced by TCRdb to in-frame sequences with V and J called. These copies leave out some clones; in studies compared against another copy, an unresolved V gene accounts for under half, and the cause of the remainder is not known. The sample data list about 76,000 clones, and 85% to 95% of these were observed just once. Clones ranked in the top ten supply approximately 0.4% of the sample. From its cysteine to its phenylalanine, the CDR3 spans 13 amino acids. CDR3 DNA is the only sequence kept; it has 39 bases, read in frame from the first base. Cut back by 2 bases and 2 bases, the V and J ends lie 8 bases apart. CDR1 and CDR2, looked up from the germline V gene, are SGHRS and YFSETQ.

In this chain, TRBV5-1 is recombined with TRBJ2-7; the D gene is not confidently resolved. The sequence came from a human donor in good health. The sample comprised T cells isolated from PBMCs. The CDR3 in this case is CASSFRRPYEQYF. DNA sequence: TGCGCCAGCAGCTTCCGGCGGCCCTACGAGCAGTACTTC.